This TCR beta chain was sequenced for a study of cytomegalovirus exposure and HLA in healthy donors listed by TCRdb under 2017. Broadly, across the study: According to a later analysis, one platform produced both the roughly 130 validation repertoires and the 670 or so repertoires of the first cohort. The study combined high-throughput TCR immunosequencing, statistical association of individual TCRs with disease status, and machine learning to predict cytomegalovirus infection status. Besides the first cohort of around 670 subjects, a separate validation cohort made up of around 120 different subjects was used. The study aimed to test whether signatures of past pathogen exposure could be identified by cataloging public T cell receptors.

Separate from the roughly 660-subject first cohort, the validation cohort of more than 90 subjects was the group to which the donors belonged. Points on this clone: Its recognized antigen is unknown. No much larger clonotype is one base removed from it; base qualities were not supplied.

What the study reported, not specific to this receptor: According to the authors, the approach could potentially be generalized to other disease states and immunological phenotypes. All 120 or so repertoires were used to score co-occurrence in the validation cohort in a later analysis, because that analysis had no HLA typing for the cohort. Most TCR sequences were seen in very few donors, while some public TCRs were found in many individuals. In both the original and validation cohorts, the classifier was reported to diagnose cytomegalovirus status with high specificity and sensitivity. In vitro tests confirmed that a few of the cytomegalovirus-associated TCR beta chains recognize cytomegalovirus antigens. Of the cluster scores, roughly 93% were above 0 in a later analysis, which found that TCRs clustered in the first cohort also tended to co-occur in the 120 validation repertoires. The study gave a list of 150 to 200 TCR beta chains associated with cytomegalovirus.

According to the germline V gene, CDR1 reads SGHTA and CDR2 reads FQGTGA. The CDR3 runs 17 amino acids, cysteine and phenylalanine included. The DNA shown is the 51-base CDR3, in frame from base 1. The junction carries 17 bases between V and J, which are trimmed by 5 bases and 1 base respectively. Libraries were prepared through the immunoSEQ multiplex PCR assay. The authors' analysis ran thus. A statistical classification framework was built to diagnose cytomegalovirus status from the catalog of TCR beta chain sequences. The source is immuneACCESS, and TCRdb retained only in-frame sequences with V and J called. Part of the clones is not carried over; for the studies checked, unresolved V genes explain less than half of this, and the remainder is unexplained. From that table come the V and J calls and clone size; the DNA was used to work out D and trimming. For this sample there are about 58,000 clones; around nine tenths appear just once. The ten largest account for about 0.95% of the sample.

Sequences were obtained from PBMCs. The chain joins TRBV7-3 to TRBJ2-2; 7 matching bases give a weak D call of TRBD1. The receptor was isolated from a man younger than 30 in good health and CMV-seronegative. The nucleotide sequence is given as TGTGCCAGCAGCCGCGGCGGGGACAGCCAGAACACCGGGGAGCTGTTTTTT. Its protein is CASSRGGDSQNTGELFF.